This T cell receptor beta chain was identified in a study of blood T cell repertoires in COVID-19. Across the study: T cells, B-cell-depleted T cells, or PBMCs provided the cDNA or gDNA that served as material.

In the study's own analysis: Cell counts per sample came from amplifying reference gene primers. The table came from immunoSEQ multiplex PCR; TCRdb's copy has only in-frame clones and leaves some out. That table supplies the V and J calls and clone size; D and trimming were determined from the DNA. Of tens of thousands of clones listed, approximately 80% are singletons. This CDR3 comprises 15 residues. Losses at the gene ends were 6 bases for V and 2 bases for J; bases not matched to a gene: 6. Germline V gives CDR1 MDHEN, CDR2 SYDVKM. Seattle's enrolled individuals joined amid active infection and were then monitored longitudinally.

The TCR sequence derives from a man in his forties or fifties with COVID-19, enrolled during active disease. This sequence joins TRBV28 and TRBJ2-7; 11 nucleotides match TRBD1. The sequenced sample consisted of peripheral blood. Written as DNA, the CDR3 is TGTGCCAGCAGGCGACCGGGACAGGGGGCCTACGAGCAGTACTTC. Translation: CASRRPGQGAYEQYF.